This T cell receptor (beta chain) was obtained from a study of identical twins. Only healthy Caucasians were enrolled as donors. cDNA molecules carried unique molecular identifiers, and template switching added a universal primer site. TCRdb re-called the 5' RACE reads through MiXCR, storing one row per CDR3 protein. This sample has about 690,000 distinct CDR3 sequences, with over 5% found just once. This clonotype was seen repeatedly, ten times or more. Its antigen remains unidentified. Study conclusions and caveats: Part of the zero-insertion signal could reflect confounding by invariant MAIT and iNKT cells.

The CDR3 sequence is 12 residues long. Per the germline V gene, CDR1 is DFQATT and CDR2 is SNEGSKA (reference sequence). The sample taken for sequencing was naive T cells sorted from blood. This chain joins TRBV20-1 and TRBJ1-5, with D hard to call. The sequence was collected from a man between 18 and 29 years old in good health. The CDR3 bases are TGCAGCGGTGGGTCCCCTAATCAGCCCCAGCATTTT. Translation gives CSGGSPNQPQHF.